This TCR beta chain was recovered during a study of regulatory T cells in long-lasting Graves disease. For the study at large: Antithyroid drug exposure in newly diagnosed Graves' patients had lasted under 3 months.

This clonotype was observed many times. Combining iRepertoire HTBI primers with Arm-PCR of CDR3 regions, the authors built TCR beta libraries. TCRdb independently ran MiXCR on the multiplex PCR reads; one entry per CDR3 protein. This sample has 350,000 to 400,000 distinct CDR3 sequences, with roughly 16% found just once. Time point of the sample: newly diagnosed GD, antithyroid drugs for less than 3 months. PBMC RNA served as the TCR library source. Staff took approximately 8.7 milliliters of peripheral blood and put it into EDTA tubes. Separately, the same data were catalogued under a study of T cells in Graves' hyperthyroidism and ophthalmopathy. That study reports: Most thyroid clonotypes expanded above 0.001 were also detected in blood.

The sequence came from a woman aged 18-30 years with Graves disease. The sample here was peripheral blood mononuclear cells (PBMCs), taken at new diagnosis, from a patient treated with antithyroid drugs.

Here the CDR3 reads CASSLELDAPGELFF. CDR3 DNA: TGTGCCAGCAGTCTTGAATTGGACGCTCCCGGGGAGCTGTTTTTT. This rearrangement joins TRBV12-3 or TRBV12-4 to TRBJ2-2; D call uncertain. This CDR3 contains 15 residues. Trimming cost V 5 bases and J 6 bases, with 16 bases left between them.